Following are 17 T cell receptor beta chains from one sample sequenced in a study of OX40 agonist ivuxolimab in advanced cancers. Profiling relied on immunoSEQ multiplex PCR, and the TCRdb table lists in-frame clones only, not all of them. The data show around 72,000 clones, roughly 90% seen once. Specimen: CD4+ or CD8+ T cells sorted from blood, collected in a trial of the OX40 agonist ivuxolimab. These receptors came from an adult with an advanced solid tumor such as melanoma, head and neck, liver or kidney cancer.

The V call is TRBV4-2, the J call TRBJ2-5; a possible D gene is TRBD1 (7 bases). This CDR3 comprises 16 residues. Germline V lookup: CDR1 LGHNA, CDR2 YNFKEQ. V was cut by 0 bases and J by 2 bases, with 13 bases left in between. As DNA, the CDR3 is TGTGCCAGCAGCCAAGATCGGCAGGGGGGACAAGAGACCCAGTACTTC. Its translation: CASSQDRQGGQETQYF.

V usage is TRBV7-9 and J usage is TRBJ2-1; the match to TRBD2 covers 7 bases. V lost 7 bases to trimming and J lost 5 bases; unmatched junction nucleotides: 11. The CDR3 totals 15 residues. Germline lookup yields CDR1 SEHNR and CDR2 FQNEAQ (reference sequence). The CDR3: CASTLAVIRDNEQFF. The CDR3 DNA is TGTGCCAGCACCCTAGCGGTCATAAGGGACAATGAGCAGTTCTTC.

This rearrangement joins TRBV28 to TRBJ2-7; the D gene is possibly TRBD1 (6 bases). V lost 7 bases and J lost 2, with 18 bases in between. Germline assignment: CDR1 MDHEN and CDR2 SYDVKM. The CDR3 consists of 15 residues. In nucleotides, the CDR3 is TGTGCCAGCACCCCAGCAGGGACACGACCCTACGAGCAGTACTTC. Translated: CASTPAGTRPYEQYF.

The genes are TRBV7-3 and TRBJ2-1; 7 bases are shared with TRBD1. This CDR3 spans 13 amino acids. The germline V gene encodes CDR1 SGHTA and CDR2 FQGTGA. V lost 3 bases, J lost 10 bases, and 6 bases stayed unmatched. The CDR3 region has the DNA TGTGCCAGCAGCTTGAAGGGGGCTAAAGAGCAGTTCTTC. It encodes CASSLKGAKEQFF.

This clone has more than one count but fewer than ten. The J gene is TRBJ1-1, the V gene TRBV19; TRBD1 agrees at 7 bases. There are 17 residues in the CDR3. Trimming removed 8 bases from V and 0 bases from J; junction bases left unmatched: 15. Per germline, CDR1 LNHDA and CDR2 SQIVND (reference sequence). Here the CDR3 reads CASSPGQRKNMNTEAFF. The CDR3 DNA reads TGTGCCAGTTCACCGGGACAGAGAAAAAACATGAACACTGAAGCTTTCTTT.

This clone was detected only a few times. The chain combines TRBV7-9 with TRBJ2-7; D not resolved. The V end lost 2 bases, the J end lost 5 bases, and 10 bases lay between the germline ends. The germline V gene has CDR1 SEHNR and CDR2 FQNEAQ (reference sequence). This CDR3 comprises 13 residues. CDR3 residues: CASSLFAPHEQYF. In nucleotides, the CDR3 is TGTGCCAGCAGCTTATTCGCCCCCCACGAGCAGTACTTC.

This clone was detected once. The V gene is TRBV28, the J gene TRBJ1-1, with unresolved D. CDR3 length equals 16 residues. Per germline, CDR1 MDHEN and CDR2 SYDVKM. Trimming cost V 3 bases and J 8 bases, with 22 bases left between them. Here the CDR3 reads CASSFVGGLRTAEAFF. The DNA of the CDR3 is TGTGCCAGCAGTTTTGTTGGTGGTTTAAGGACCGCCGAAGCTTTCTTT. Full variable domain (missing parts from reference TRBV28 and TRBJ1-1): DVKVTQSSRYLVKRTGEKVFLECVQDMDHENMFWYRQDPGLGLRLIYFSYDVKMKEKGDIPEGYSVSREKKERFSLILESASTNQTSMYLCASSFVGGLRTAEAFFGQGTRLTVV.

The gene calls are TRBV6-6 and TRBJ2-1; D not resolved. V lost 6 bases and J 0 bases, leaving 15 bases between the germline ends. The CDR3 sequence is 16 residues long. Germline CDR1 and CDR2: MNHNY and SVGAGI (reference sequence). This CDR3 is CASSPPQSLSYNEQFF. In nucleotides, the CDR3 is TGTGCCAGCAGCCCGCCCCAGAGCCTCTCCTACAATGAGCAGTTCTTC.

CDR3 DNA: TGTGCCAGCAGTTTAGCTAGCGGGGCGCAAGAGACCCAGTACTTC. The encoded protein is CASSLASGAQETQYF. The gene calls are TRBV28 and TRBJ2-5; TRBD2 matches 9 bases. From germline, CDR1 is MDHEN and CDR2 SYDVKM. The CDR3 totals 15 residues. V dropped 2 bases and J dropped 2; count of bases not matched to a gene: 3.

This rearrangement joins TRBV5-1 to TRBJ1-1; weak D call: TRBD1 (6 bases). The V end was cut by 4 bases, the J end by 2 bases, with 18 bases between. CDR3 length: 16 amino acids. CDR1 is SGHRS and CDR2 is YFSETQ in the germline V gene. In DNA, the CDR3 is TGCGCCAGCAGCGCGGACAGTGGGGCCGGTAACACTGAAGCTTTCTTT. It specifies CASSADSGAGNTEAFF.

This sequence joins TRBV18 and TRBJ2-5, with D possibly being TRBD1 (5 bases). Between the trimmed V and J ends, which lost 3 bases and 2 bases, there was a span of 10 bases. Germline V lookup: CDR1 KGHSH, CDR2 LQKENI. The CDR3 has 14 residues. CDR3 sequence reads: CASSPRGAQETQYF. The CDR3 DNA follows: TGTGCCAGCTCACCGCGTGGGGCGCAAGAGACCCAGTACTTC.

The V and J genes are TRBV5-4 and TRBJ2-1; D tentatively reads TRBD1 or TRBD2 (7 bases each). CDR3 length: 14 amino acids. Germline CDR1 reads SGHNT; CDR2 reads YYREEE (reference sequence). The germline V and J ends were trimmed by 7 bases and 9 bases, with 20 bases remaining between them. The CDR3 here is CASGPGGLAGEQFF. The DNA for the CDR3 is TGTGCCAGCGGGCCAGGGGGGTTAGCGGGTGAGCAGTTCTTC.

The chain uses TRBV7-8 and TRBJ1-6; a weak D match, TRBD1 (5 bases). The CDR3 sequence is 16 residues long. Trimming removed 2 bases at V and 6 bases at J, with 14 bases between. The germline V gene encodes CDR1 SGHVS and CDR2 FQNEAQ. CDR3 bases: TGTGCCAGCAGCTTATACCTGACACAGGCTAATTCACCCCTCCACTTT. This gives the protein CASSLYLTQANSPLHF.

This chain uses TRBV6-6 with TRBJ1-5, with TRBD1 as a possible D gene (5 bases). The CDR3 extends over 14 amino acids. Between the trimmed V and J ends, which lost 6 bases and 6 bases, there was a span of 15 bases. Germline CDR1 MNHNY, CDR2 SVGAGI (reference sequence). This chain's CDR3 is CASSLPQGFQPQHF. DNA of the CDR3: TGTGCCAGCAGCCTACCCCAGGGTTTTCAGCCCCAGCATTTT.

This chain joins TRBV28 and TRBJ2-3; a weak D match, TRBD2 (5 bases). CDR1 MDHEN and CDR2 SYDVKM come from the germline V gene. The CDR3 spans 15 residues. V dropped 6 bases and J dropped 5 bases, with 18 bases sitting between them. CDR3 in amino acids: CASRLPRGPGDTQYF. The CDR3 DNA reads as TGTGCCAGCAGACTCCCGAGAGGGCCAGGAGATACGCAGTATTTT.

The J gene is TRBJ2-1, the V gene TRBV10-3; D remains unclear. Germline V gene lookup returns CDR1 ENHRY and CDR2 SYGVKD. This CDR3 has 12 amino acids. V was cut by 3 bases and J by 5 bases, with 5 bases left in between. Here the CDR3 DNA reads TGTGCCATCAGTGAACATGACAATGAGCAGTTCTTC. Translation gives CAISEHDNEQFF.

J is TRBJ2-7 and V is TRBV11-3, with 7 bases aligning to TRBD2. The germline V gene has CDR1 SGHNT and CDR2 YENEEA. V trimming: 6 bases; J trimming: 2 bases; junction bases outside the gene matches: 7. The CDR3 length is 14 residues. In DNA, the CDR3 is TGTGCCAGCAGTTCGACGGGACTAACCTACGAGCAGTACTTC. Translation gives CASSSTGLTYEQYF.